This T cell receptor (beta chain) was recovered during a study of blood T cells in healthy people across ages. CDR3 length: 15 amino acids. Germline V gives CDR1 DFQATT, CDR2 SNEGSKA (reference sequence). The V segment lost 1 base and the J segment 12 bases; nucleotides outside the gene matches: 10. A J-beta primer mix and a sample-barcoded 5' primer were used in a second PCR of roughly 6 to 12 cycles. TCRdb recomputed calls from the 5' RACE reads with MiXCR, one row per CDR3 protein. The repertoire holds about 570,000 distinct CDR3 sequences, with roughly 28% as singletons. This clonotype was seen more than once but under ten times. Healthy individuals of Caucasian origin from Russia, aged about 6 to 95, served as donors.

This receptor was taken from a woman in her seventies in good health. The chain uses TRBV20-1 and TRBJ1-6; 9 bases agree with TRBD1. The sample was blood. CDR3 DNA: TGCAGTGCTAGAGTCTGGGGGACAGGGTTAAAACCCCTCCACTTT. Protein: CSARVWGTGLKPLHF.